The present T cell receptor beta chain was sequenced within a study of T cell responses to AZD1222 COVID-19 vaccine. Study outcomes and limitations: Donors skewed white British and female; clonal diversity was possibly underestimated. Baseline seropositivity characterized only a handful of AZD1222 recipients. The study sampled repertoires only after the peak T cell response.

The CDR3 totals 14 residues. The V gene end was trimmed by 5 bases and the J gene end by 6 bases; junction bases not matched to a gene: 8. The germline V gene has CDR1 SEHNR and CDR2 FQNEAQ (reference sequence). Produced via immunoSEQ multiplex PCR; TCRdb's table is partial and in-frame only. The sample contains fewer than 150,000 clones, 88% of which appear only once. With regard to this clone: No antigen is known for it.

This sequence joins TRBV7-9 and TRBJ1-2; TRBD1 matches 8 bases. This clonotype was sampled from an adult who received the AZD1222 COVID-19 vaccine. This specimen was peripheral blood, taken 28 days after the second AZD1222 dose. CDR3 residues: CASSDRTGTDGYTF. CDR3 sequence (DNA): TGTGCCAGCAGCGACCGGACAGGGACTGATGGCTACACCTTC.